Shown below are 21 T cell receptor beta chains from a single sample sequenced in a study of cytomegalovirus exposure and HLA in healthy donors. Primers for the PCR totalled 60 Vbeta and 13 Jbeta. TCRdb keeps only in-frame clones here, not all; method: immunoSEQ multiplex PCR. The sample yields under 100,000 clones, roughly 70% seen once. The source material was PBMCs. Receptors originate from a man aged 40-49 years in good health and CMV-seronegative.

The gene calls are TRBV7-2 and TRBJ2-7; the D gene is possibly TRBD1 (6 bases). V dropped 5 bases and J dropped 5 bases, with 19 bases sitting between them. The germline V gene has CDR1 SGHTA and CDR2 FQGNSA. This CDR3 comprises 15 residues. CDR3 residues: CASSLGQPLGDEQYF. Here the CDR3 DNA reads TGTGCCAGCAGCCTTGGACAGCCGCTAGGGGACGAGCAGTACTTC. The variable domain in full, completed from reference TRBV7-2 and TRBJ2-7, reads GAGVSQSPSNKVTEKGKDVELRCDPISGHTALYWYRQSLGQGLEFLIYFQGNSAPDKSGLPSDRFSAERTGGSVSTLTIQRTQQEDSAVYLCASSLGQPLGDEQYFGPGTRLTVT.

For this clone: At one boundary the junction diverges from the germline segment, which might be a read error. V and J are TRBV9 and TRBJ2-2; 9 bases are shared with TRBD1. The CDR3 sequence is 16 residues long. Germline V gene lookup returns CDR1 SGDLS and CDR2 YYNGEE. This chain's CDR3 is CAGSVGGQGGTGELFF. CDR3 DNA sequence: TGTGCCGGCAGCGTAGGGGGACAGGGAGGCACCGGGGAGCTGTTTTTT.

This chain links TRBV6-4 with TRBJ2-2; 9 bases line up with TRBD1. Germline V lookup: CDR1 MRHNA, CDR2 SNTAGT. The CDR3 has 17 residues. After removal of 8 bases from V and 4 bases from J, the junction contained 14 bases not matched to a gene. CDR3 residues: CASSPIPGQGITGELFF. In DNA form, the CDR3 reads TGTGCCAGCTCCCCGATCCCGGGACAGGGTATCACCGGGGAGCTGTTTTTT.

The rearrangement links TRBV6-6 to TRBJ2-2; 7 positions match TRBD2. Germline values: CDR1 MNHNY, CDR2 SVGAGI (reference sequence). The J segment lost 4 bases and the V segment lost 6 bases, leaving 5 bases of the junction unmatched. The CDR3 has 14 amino acids. CDR3 nucleotides: TGTGCCAGCAGCGATACTAGCGTCACCGGGGAGCTGTTTTTT. This translates into CASSDTSVTGELFF.

This chain uses TRBV6-5 with TRBJ2-7, with D perhaps TRBD1 (5 bases). Germline CDR1 is MNHEY and CDR2 is SVGAGI. Trimming took 6 bases from V and 3 from J, leaving 15 bases between them. The CDR3 is 14 amino acids. The CDR3 is CASSSRGGFYEQYF. The CDR3 bases are TGTGCCAGCAGCAGTAGGGGCGGATTCTACGAGCAGTACTTC.

V and J are TRBV4-1 and TRBJ1-2, with TRBD1 as a possible D gene (6 bases). The germline V gene has CDR1 MGHRA and CDR2 YSYEKL. The V end lost 0 bases, the J end lost 4 bases, and 15 bases lay between the germline ends. CDR3 length: 16 amino acids. The CDR3 DNA sequence: TGCGCCAGCAGCCAAGATAGGGCCGGACAGATCTATGGCTACACCTTC. It yields the protein CASSQDRAGQIYGYTF.

This clone was seen more than once but under ten times. This chain joins TRBV4-1 and TRBJ2-4; 8 bases align to TRBD1. The CDR3 has 17 amino acids. V was clipped by 3 bases and J by 1 base; unmatched bases: 8. Germline loops: CDR1 MGHRA, CDR2 YSYEKL. The CDR3, as DNA: TGCGCCAGCAGCCAGGCGCAGGGGGCGAAGGCCAAAAACATTCAGTACTTC. The encoded protein is CASSQAQGAKAKNIQYF.

The V and J genes are TRBV18 and TRBJ1-1; tentative D call: TRBD1 (5 bases). The CDR3 totals 13 residues. V lost 2 bases, J lost 4 bases, and 8 bases lay in between. Germline values: CDR1 KGHSH, CDR2 LQKENI. The CDR3 nucleotides read TGTGCCAGCTCACCAGCAGGGTCCACTGAAGCTTTCTTT. Translating gives CASSPAGSTEAFF.

There are a few counts of this clone. The gene calls are TRBV10-1 and TRBJ2-7; no firm D call. The V gene lost 5 bases and the J gene lost 0 bases, with 26 bases spanning the gap. Germline values: CDR1 WNHNN, CDR2 SYGVQD (reference sequence). This CDR3 region has 19 residues. CDR3 bases: TGCGCCAGCAGTCCTGTCGCAGCGTTCCACACTGGCCGCTCCTACGAGCAGTACTTC. The encoded protein is CASSPVAAFHTGRSYEQYF.

The J gene is TRBJ1-3, the V gene TRBV7-9; D is unclear. Trimming removed 0 bases from V and 3 bases from J, with 12 bases in between. The germline V gene has CDR1 SEHNR and CDR2 FQNEAQ (reference sequence). This CDR3 comprises 16 residues. Here the CDR3 DNA reads TGTGCCAGCAGCTTAGCGAGGGTTTTCGATGGAAACACCATATATTTT. Amino acids: CASSLARVFDGNTIYF.

The chain is built from TRBV19 and TRBJ2-7, with D possibly TRBD1 on 6 matching bases. There are 13 residues in the CDR3. CDR1 LNHDA and CDR2 SQIVND come from the germline V gene (reference sequence). Trimming shortened V by 2 bases and J by 1 base, and 6 bases separated the two germline ends. CDR3 sequence reads: CASSITGSYEQYF. The DNA of the CDR3 is TGTGCCAGTAGTATAACAGGGTCCTACGAGCAGTACTTC.

The rearrangement uses TRBV9 and TRBJ2-3, with unresolved D. Germline V gives CDR1 SGDLS, CDR2 YYNGEE. V dropped 0 bases and J dropped 2 bases, with 10 bases sitting between them. CDR3 length: 15 amino acids. As DNA, the CDR3 is TGTGCCAGCAGCGTAGGTGGCTCCAACACAGATACGCAGTATTTT. As protein: CASSVGGSNTDTQYF.

The chain employs TRBV7-2 and TRBJ2-7; D is unresolved. Trimming took off 5 bases at V and 3 bases at J, with 11 bases between the two ends. The CDR3 is made up of 13 amino acids. CDR1 is SGHTA, CDR2 FQGNSA, per germline. The CDR3 sequence: CASSPTPGYEQYF. DNA for the CDR3: TGTGCCAGCAGCCCAACTCCAGGCTACGAGCAGTACTTC.

The chain recombines TRBV4-1 with TRBJ2-1; 16 bases match TRBD2. Germline V gene data show CDR1 as MGHRA and CDR2 as YSYEKL. This CDR3 is built from 19 residues. The V segment lost 2 bases and the J segment 4 bases; nucleotides outside the gene matches: 8. The CDR3 DNA reads TGCGCCAGCAGCCAACACCCGGGACTAGCGGGGGGGGTATACAATGAGCAGTTCTTC. It specifies CASSQHPGLAGGVYNEQFF.

The chain carries TRBV7-3 and TRBJ2-1; 8 bases are shared with TRBD2. Trimming took 7 bases from V and 9 from J; bases not matched to a gene: 14. The CDR3 totals 15 residues. Germline values: CDR1 SGHTA, CDR2 FQGTGA. CDR3 amino acids: CASTAQGRGVGEQFF. In DNA, the CDR3 is TGTGCCAGCACCGCCCAGGGGCGGGGGGTGGGTGAGCAGTTCTTC.

The J gene is TRBJ2-3, the V gene TRBV5-1, with 13 positions matching TRBD2. Germline assignment: CDR1 SGHRS and CDR2 YFSETQ. This CDR3 region has 18 residues. J lost 2 bases, V lost 4 bases, and 10 bases had no gene match. CDR3 residues: CASSLRTSGGRYTDTQYF. Written as DNA, the CDR3 is TGCGCCAGCAGCCTCAGGACTAGCGGGGGCCGATACACAGATACGCAGTATTTT.

V and J are TRBV10-3 and TRBJ1-3, with 9 bases matching TRBD1. Looked up from germline, CDR1 is ENHRY and CDR2 is SYGVKD. The CDR3 covers 16 residues. V was pared by 10 bases and J by 0 bases, with 10 bases of the junction left unmatched. CDR3 amino acids: CANTDRGFLSGNTIYF. CDR3 DNA: TGTGCCAACACCGACAGGGGGTTCCTCTCTGGAAACACCATATATTTT.

This chain uses TRBV19 with TRBJ2-1; 9 nucleotides align to TRBD1. The germline gives CDR1 LNHDA, CDR2 SQIVND (reference sequence). CDR3 size: 17 residues. V lost 3 bases, J lost 2 bases, and 8 bases stayed unmatched. The CDR3 sequence: CASSMEGRDRAYNEQFF. CDR3 nucleotide sequence: TGTGCCAGTAGTATGGAGGGCCGGGACAGGGCCTACAATGAGCAGTTCTTC.

V gene TRBV9 combines with J gene TRBJ2-2; 7 positions agree with TRBD1. The CDR3 length is 17 residues. Germline-derived CDR1 and CDR2 are SGDLS and YYNGEE. J was trimmed by 2 bases and V by 1 base; bases with no gene match: 8. CDR3 protein: CASSVLPGQLNTGELFF. CDR3 coding DNA: TGTGCCAGCAGCGTATTGCCGGGACAGCTAAACACCGGGGAGCTGTTTTTT.

The rearrangement links TRBV4-1 to TRBJ2-5; a possible D gene is TRBD1 (6 bases). The J call may be wrong; the DNA end is better matched by TRBJ2-7. The CDR3 is 14 residues long. CDR1 is MGHRA, CDR2 YSYEKL, per germline. The CDR3 DNA follows: TGCGCCAGCAGTTCCAGGGGTCAATCCTACGAGCAGTACTTC. Its protein product is CASSSRGQSYEQYF.

In DNA, the CDR3 is TGTGCTAGTGGTGGAGACAGTGCACTCGTCTATGGCTACACCTTC. It translates to CASGGDSALVYGYTF. The V and J genes are TRBV12-5 and TRBJ1-2; D may be TRBD1 (5 bases). This CDR3 comprises 15 residues. Germline assignment: CDR1 LGHNT and CDR2 FRNRAP. Trimming shortened V by 5 bases and J by 4 bases, and 17 bases separated the two germline ends.